This T cell receptor beta chain was documented in a study of T-cell reconstitution after alpha-beta-depleted transplantation in children. V was cut by 6 bases and J by 7 bases, with 7 bases left in between. Germline assignment: CDR1 DFQATT and CDR2 SNEGSKA (reference sequence). This CDR3 region has 10 residues. This clonotype has ten or more counts. Unique molecular identifiers were incorporated into the prepared TCRbeta library. TCRdb reanalysed the PCR reads using MiXCR and keeps one entry per CDR3 protein. This sample has about 400,000 distinct CDR3 sequences; roughly 22% occur once, and the top ten carry 3.5% to 4%.

This sequence joins TRBV20-1 and TRBJ2-1; no reliable D call. The input for sequencing was PBMCs from the stem cell graft donor, taken from the stem cell graft. The clonotype originates from a human donor who donated a stem cell graft to a child with acute myeloid leukemia. As DNA, the CDR3 is TGCAGTGCGAGTTGGAATGAGCAGTTCTTC. It translates to CSASWNEQFF.